The 25 T cell receptor beta chains presented below share a single source sample, sequenced in a study of cytomegalovirus exposure and HLA in healthy donors. PCR used 60 Vbeta primers and 13 Jbeta primers. TCRdb keeps only in-frame clones here, not all; method: immunoSEQ multiplex PCR. Here the sample spans some 150,000 clones, around a tenth being singletons. Material: PBMCs. Receptor source: a male donor in good health and CMV-seronegative.

The chain uses TRBV28 and TRBJ1-5; 8 nucleotides line up with TRBD1. This CDR3 has 16 residues. Losses at the gene ends were 4 bases for V and 0 bases for J; bases not matched to a gene: 5. Germline V gene lookup returns CDR1 MDHEN and CDR2 SYDVKM. The CDR3 sequence is CASSSYGQGSNQPQHF. The CDR3, as DNA: TGTGCCAGCAGTTCTTACGGACAGGGTAGCAATCAGCCCCAGCATTTT.

The V call is TRBV5-4, the J call TRBJ2-2; TRBD2 is a possible D gene (6 bases). The CDR3 is 14 amino acids. Per germline, CDR1 SGHNT and CDR2 YYREEE (reference sequence). V was trimmed by 0 bases and J by 6 bases, leaving 9 bases between them. The CDR3 region has the DNA TGTGCCAGCAGCTTGGATACTAGCTCCGGGGAGCTGTTTTTT. Protein sequence: CASSLDTSSGELFF. The entire variable domain, with the rest obtained from reference TRBV5-4 and TRBJ2-2, is as follows: ETGVTQSPTHLIKTRGQQVTLRCSSQSGHNTVSWYQQALGQGPQFIFQYYREEENGRGNFPPRFSGLQFPNYSSELNVNALELDDSALYLCASSLDTSSGELFFGEGSRLTVL.

This clone has more than one count but fewer than ten. Written as DNA, the CDR3 is TGTGCCAGCAGCCCGGGACAACGACCTTACACAGATACGCAGTATTTT. Protein: CASSPGQRPYTDTQYF. The gene calls are TRBV5-4 and TRBJ2-3, with a possible D match to TRBD1 (6 bases). CDR1 and CDR2 from the germline V gene are SGHNT and YYREEE (reference sequence). The V end lost 4 bases, the J end lost 2 bases, and 17 bases lay between the germline ends. This CDR3 contains 16 residues.

The table lists this clone with a few counts. J is TRBJ2-7 and V is TRBV5-6, with TRBD2 as a possible D gene (6 bases). The CDR3 is made up of 14 amino acids. Per germline, CDR1 SGHDT and CDR2 YYEEEE. V lost 3 bases and J 2 bases, leaving 12 bases between the germline ends. The CDR3 DNA is TGTGCCAGCAGCTACGGGACTTCCGCCTACGAGCAGTACTTC. Translating gives CASSYGTSAYEQYF.

This chain connects TRBV19 to TRBJ2-2; D perhaps matches TRBD2 (5 bases). The CDR3 contains 15 residues. Trimming cost V 2 bases and J 0 bases, with 7 bases left between them. The germline CDR1 and CDR2 sequences are LNHDA and SQIVND (reference sequence). CDR3 nucleotides: TGTGCCAGTAGTATACCCGGGGCGAACACCGGGGAGCTGTTTTTT. As protein: CASSIPGANTGELFF.

The genes are TRBV7-2 and TRBJ2-3; D ambiguous. There are 14 residues in the CDR3. V lost 2 bases to trimming and J lost 0 bases, with 6 bases between them. In germline, CDR1 is SGHTA, CDR2 FQGNSA. As DNA, the CDR3 is TGTGCCAGCAGCTTAATTCTTAGCACAGATACGCAGTATTTT. Protein sequence: CASSLILSTDTQYF.

The chain employs TRBV4-1 and TRBJ2-2, with 12 bases lining up with TRBD2. Losses at the gene ends were 1 base for V and 5 bases for J; bases not matched to a gene: 5. The germline CDR1 and CDR2 sequences are MGHRA and YSYEKL. CDR3 length: 17 residues. CDR3 sequence: CASSQGLAGGPTGELFF. Here the CDR3 DNA reads TGCGCCAGCAGCCAAGGGCTAGCGGGAGGGCCGACCGGGGAGCTGTTTTTT.

This rearrangement joins TRBV19 to TRBJ2-2; 8 bases fit TRBD2. Germline V gives CDR1 LNHDA, CDR2 SQIVND (reference sequence). Trimming cost V 8 bases and J 5 bases; bases outside gene matches: 4. The CDR3 spans 13 residues. The CDR3 is CASGGRRTGELFF. CDR3 nucleotide sequence: TGTGCCAGTGGCGGGAGGAGGACCGGGGAGCTGTTTTTT.

The chain is built from TRBV5-1 and TRBJ1-2, with 7 bases fitting TRBD1. The CDR3 consists of 13 residues. The germline CDR1 and CDR2 sequences are SGHRS and YFSETQ. With 4 bases clipped from V and 2 bases from J, the junction kept 2 bases outside the gene matches. The CDR3 loop is CASSTGQNYGYTF. Written as DNA, the CDR3 is TGCGCCAGCAGCACGGGACAGAACTATGGCTACACCTTC.

The table lists this clone with a few counts. This sequence joins TRBV27 and TRBJ1-2; 7 bases line up with TRBD1. J lost 4 bases, V lost 5 bases, and 7 bases had no gene match. The CDR3 spans 14 residues. CDR1 is MNHEY and CDR2 is SMNVEV in the germline V gene (reference sequence). DNA for the CDR3: TGTGCCAGCAGTCCCTCAGGGGGTGCCTATGGCTACACCTTC. It specifies CASSPSGGAYGYTF.

A few counts support this clone. CDR3 region: CASSQPPQCPGCQPQHF. The CDR3 DNA reads TGCGCCAGCAGTCAACCCCCCCAATGTCCAGGGTGTCAGCCCCAGCATTTT. The chain carries TRBV23-1 and TRBJ1-5, with D possibly being TRBD1 (5 bases). TRBV23-1 is an open reading frame whose function is uncertain. Trimming removed 2 bases from V and 6 bases from J, with 20 bases in between. This CDR3 is built from 17 residues.

This clone was detected only a few times. This chain uses TRBV28 with TRBJ1-1; D is ambiguous. V lost 6 bases to trimming and J lost 0 bases, with 8 bases between them. This CDR3 is 13 amino acids long. Germline-derived CDR1 and CDR2 are MDHEN and SYDVKM. The CDR3 DNA is TGTGCCAGCAGACAGAACATGAACACTGAAGCTTTCTTT. Its translation: CASRQNMNTEAFF.

This clone has just a few counts. This sequence joins TRBV29-1 and TRBJ2-2; tentatively, D is TRBD1 (5 bases). Trimming removed 5 bases from V and 0 bases from J, with 7 bases in between. The CDR3 is 13 residues long. CDR1 is SQVTM and CDR2 is ANQGSEA in the germline V gene. This CDR3 reads CSVQGPNTGELFF. In nucleotides, the CDR3 is TGCAGCGTTCAGGGCCCGAACACCGGGGAGCTGTTTTTT.

The V call is TRBV27, the J call TRBJ1-1; D not certain. V lost 5 bases to trimming and J lost 1 base, with 17 bases between them. The V gene's germline CDR1 is MNHEY and CDR2 SMNVEV (reference sequence). The CDR3 is made up of 16 amino acids. The CDR3 bases are TGTGCCAGCAGTCCCTCTCGAGGGTACCCGAACACTGAAGCTTTCTTT. This gives the protein CASSPSRGYPNTEAFF.

This clone was detected only a few times. The V and J genes are TRBV4-3 and TRBJ2-7; D remains ambiguous. Germline CDR1 reads LGHNA; CDR2 reads YSLEER. V was trimmed by 1 base and J by 2 bases, leaving 9 bases between them. This CDR3 comprises 14 residues. The CDR3 region has the DNA TGCGCCAGCAGCCAAGTTCTCAGTGCCTACGAGCAGTACTTC. Translating it yields CASSQVLSAYEQYF.

This chain connects TRBV6-1 to TRBJ1-5; no firm D call. The CDR3 runs 14 residues. Germline assignment: CDR1 MNHNS and CDR2 SASEGT. Trimming pared 10 bases from V and 6 bases from J, leaving 19 bases between. DNA of the CDR3: TGTGCCACCTGGCCTCGGAGCTCCCGTCAGCCCCAGCATTTT. This encodes CATWPRSSRQPQHF.

V is TRBV7-6 and J is TRBJ2-3, with TRBD2 as a possible D gene (6 bases). This CDR3 is built from 15 residues. Germline lookup yields CDR1 SGHVS and CDR2 FNYEAQ. V lost 5 bases, J lost 6 bases, and 18 bases lay in between. In DNA, the CDR3 is TGTGCCAGCAGCCAAGGACTAAGCGGCTCGGATACGCAGTATTTT. Protein sequence: CASSQGLSGSDTQYF.

The J gene is TRBJ2-7, the V gene TRBV27, with D perhaps TRBD1 (6 bases). This CDR3 has 14 amino acids. CDR1 MNHEY and CDR2 SMNVEV come from the germline V gene (reference sequence). Trimming removed 7 bases from V and 6 bases from J, with 19 bases in between. The CDR3: CASKRAGDLGEQYF. The CDR3 DNA reads as TGTGCCAGCAAGAGGGCAGGGGATTTGGGCGAGCAGTACTTC.

This clone was found a few times. V usage is TRBV6-1 and J usage is TRBJ2-5; 14 nucleotides line up with TRBD2. CDR1 is MNHNS, CDR2 SASEGT, per germline. This CDR3 is built from 15 residues. V gave up 4 bases and J gave up 4 bases; unmatched junction bases: 2. The CDR3 region has the DNA TGTGCCAGCAGTGGACTAGCGGGGGGGCCAGAGACCCAGTACTTC. Its protein is CASSGLAGGPETQYF.

The J gene is TRBJ1-1, the V gene TRBV19; unclear D gene. V was shortened by 4 bases and J by 1 base, with 13 bases between the two germline ends. This CDR3 is built from 15 residues. The germline V gene encodes CDR1 LNHDA and CDR2 SQIVND (reference sequence). The CDR3 loop is CASSTLSTANTEAFF. The CDR3 DNA follows: TGTGCCAGTAGTACCTTGAGTACCGCGAACACTGAAGCTTTCTTT.

The chain carries TRBV7-9 and TRBJ2-1; D possibly corresponds to TRBD2 (6 bases). CDR1 is SEHNR, CDR2 FQNEAQ, per germline (reference sequence). The length of the CDR3 is 12 residues. Between the trimmed V and J ends, which lost 3 bases and 6 bases, there was a span of 6 bases. The CDR3 protein is CASSFSGNEQFF. CDR3 nucleotide sequence: TGTGCCAGCAGCTTTAGCGGCAATGAGCAGTTCTTC. The whole variable domain, remainder taken from reference TRBV7-9 and TRBJ2-1, is DTGVSQNPRHKITKRGQNVTFRCDPISEHNRLYWYRQTLGQGPEFLTYFQNEAQLEKSRLLSDRFSAERPKGSFSTLEIQRTEQGDSAMYLCASSFSGNEQFFGPGTRLTVL.

This clone was detected a few times. This rearrangement joins TRBV21-1 to TRBJ1-4; the table gives TRBD1 as D, unverified against the DNA. TRBV21-1 is a listed pseudogene. The length of the CDR3 is 17 residues. CDR3 in DNA: TGTGCCAGCAGCAAGAGAACACAGGGGGCGAAGAATGAAAAACTGTTTTTT. Translation: CASSKRTQGAKNEKLFF.

This CDR3 reads CASGRLGGNSPLHF. In nucleotides, the CDR3 is TGTGCCAGCGGGCGGTTAGGGGGTAATTCACCCCTCCACTTT. This chain uses TRBV27 with TRBJ1-6; weak D call: TRBD1 (6 bases). V lost 8 bases to trimming and J lost 6 bases, with 14 bases between them. Germline-derived CDR1 and CDR2 are MNHEY and SMNVEV (reference sequence). This CDR3 has 14 amino acids.

Only one count was recorded for this clone. V usage is TRBV5-1 and J usage is TRBJ1-1, with 12 bases that match TRBD1. Trimming took 2 bases from V and 7 from J; bases not matched to a gene: 6. CDR1 is SGHRS, CDR2 YFSETQ, per germline. The CDR3 is 15 residues long. DNA of the CDR3: TGCGCCAGCAGCTTCTCCGGGACAGGGGGCAGTGAAGCTTTCTTT. The encoded protein is CASSFSGTGGSEAFF.

V is TRBV7-9 and J is TRBJ1-1; D is unclear. V lost 5 bases and J 5 bases, leaving 15 bases between the germline ends. This CDR3 contains 14 residues. The V gene's germline CDR1 is SEHNR and CDR2 FQNEAQ (reference sequence). The chain's CDR3 is CASSPSRQITEAFF. Written as DNA, the CDR3 is TGTGCCAGCAGCCCCTCGAGGCAGATAACTGAAGCTTTCTTT.